This TCR beta chain appears in the sequencing data of a study of radiation and T cells in renal cell carcinoma. The time point denotes: blood 4 weeks post-SBRT, at nephrectomy. Indicated treatment: 15 Gy SBRT to primary tumor, nephrectomy 4 weeks later. The CDR3 contains 15 residues. CDR1 SEHNR and CDR2 FQNEAQ come from the germline V gene (reference sequence). The ends were cut back, 5 bases at V and 1 base at J, with 14 bases in the middle. Profiling relied on immunoSEQ multiplex PCR, and the TCRdb table lists in-frame clones only, not all of them. The sample shows 50,000 to 65,000 clones, roughly 80% of them seen only once.

The clonotype originates from a man aged 55-75 years with renal cell carcinoma. Source: blood, taken from a patient whose treatment included radiotherapy and nephrectomy. The V gene is TRBV7-9, the J gene TRBJ1-2; D call uncertain. CDR3 sequence reads: CASSPGASFNYGYTF. In DNA, the CDR3 is TGTGCCAGCAGCCCAGGCGCCAGCTTTAACTATGGCTACACCTTC.